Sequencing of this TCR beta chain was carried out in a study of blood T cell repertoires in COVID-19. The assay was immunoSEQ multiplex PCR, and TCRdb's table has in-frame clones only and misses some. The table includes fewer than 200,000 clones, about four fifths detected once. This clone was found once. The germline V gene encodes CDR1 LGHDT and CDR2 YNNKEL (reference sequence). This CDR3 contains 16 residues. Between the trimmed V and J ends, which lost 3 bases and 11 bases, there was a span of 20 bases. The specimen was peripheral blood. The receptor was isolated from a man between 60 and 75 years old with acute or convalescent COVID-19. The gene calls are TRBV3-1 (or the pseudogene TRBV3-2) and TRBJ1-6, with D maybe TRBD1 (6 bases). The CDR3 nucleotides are TGTGCCAGCAGCCATGAGTGGCAGGGGAGAGGAACACCCCTCCACTTT. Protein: CASSHEWQGRGTPLHF.